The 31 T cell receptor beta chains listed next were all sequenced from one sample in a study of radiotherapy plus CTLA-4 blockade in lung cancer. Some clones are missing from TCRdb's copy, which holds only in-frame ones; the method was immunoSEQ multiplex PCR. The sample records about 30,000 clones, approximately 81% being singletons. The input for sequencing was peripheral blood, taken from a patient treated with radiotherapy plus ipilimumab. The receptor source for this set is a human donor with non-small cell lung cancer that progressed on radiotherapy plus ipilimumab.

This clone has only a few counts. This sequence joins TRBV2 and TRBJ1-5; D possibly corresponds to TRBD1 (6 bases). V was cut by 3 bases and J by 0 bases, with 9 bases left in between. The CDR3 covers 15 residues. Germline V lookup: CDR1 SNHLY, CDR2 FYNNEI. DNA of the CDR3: TGTGCCAGCAGTGACGGACAGAATAGCAATCAGCCCCAGCATTTT. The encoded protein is CASSDGQNSNQPQHF. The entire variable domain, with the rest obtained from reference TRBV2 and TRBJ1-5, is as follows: EPEVTQTPSHQVTQMGQEVILRCVPISNHLYFYWYRQILGQKVEFLVSFYNNEISEKSEIFDDQFSVERPDGSNFTLKIRSTKLEDSAMYFCASSDGQNSNQPQHFGDGTRLSIL.

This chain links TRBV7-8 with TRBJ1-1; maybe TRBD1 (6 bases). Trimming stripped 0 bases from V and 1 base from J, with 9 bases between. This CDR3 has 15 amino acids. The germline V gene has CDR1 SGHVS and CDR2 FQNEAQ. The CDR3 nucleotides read TGTGCCAGCAGCTTAGCGATGACAGGGAACACTGAAGCTTTCTTT. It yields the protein CASSLAMTGNTEAFF. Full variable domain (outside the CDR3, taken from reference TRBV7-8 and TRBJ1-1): GAGVSQSPRYKVAKRGQDVALRCDPISGHVSLFWYQQALGQGPEFLTYFQNEAQLDKSGLPSDRFFAERPEGSVSTLKIQRTQQEDSAVYLCASSLAMTGNTEAFFGQGTRLTVV.

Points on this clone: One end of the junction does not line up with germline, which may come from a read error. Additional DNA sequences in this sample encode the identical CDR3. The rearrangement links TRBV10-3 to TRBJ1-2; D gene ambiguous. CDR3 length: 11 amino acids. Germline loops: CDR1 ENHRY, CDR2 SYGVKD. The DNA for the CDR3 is TGTGCCATCAGTGAAAACTACGGCTACACCTTC. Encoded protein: CAISENYGYTF.

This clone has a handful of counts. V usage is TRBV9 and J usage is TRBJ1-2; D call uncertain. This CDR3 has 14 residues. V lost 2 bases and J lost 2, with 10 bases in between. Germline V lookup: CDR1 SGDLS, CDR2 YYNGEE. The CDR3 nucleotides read TGTGCCAGCAGCGTCCTCCGGAGAAACTATGGCTACACCTTC. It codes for CASSVLRRNYGYTF.

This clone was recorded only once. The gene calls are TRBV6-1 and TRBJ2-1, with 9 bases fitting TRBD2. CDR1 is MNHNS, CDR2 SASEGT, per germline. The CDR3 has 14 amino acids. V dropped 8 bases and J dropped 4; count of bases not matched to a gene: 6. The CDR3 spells CASRSAGGYNEQFF. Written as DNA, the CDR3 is TGTGCCAGCCGCTCGGCGGGAGGGTACAATGAGCAGTTCTTC.

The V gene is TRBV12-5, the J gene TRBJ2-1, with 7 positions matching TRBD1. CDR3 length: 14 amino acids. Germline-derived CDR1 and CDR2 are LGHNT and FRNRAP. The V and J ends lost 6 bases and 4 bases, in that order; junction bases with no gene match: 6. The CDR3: CASGRPGQYNEQFF. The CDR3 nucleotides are TGTGCTAGTGGGCGTCCGGGACAGTACAATGAGCAGTTCTTC.

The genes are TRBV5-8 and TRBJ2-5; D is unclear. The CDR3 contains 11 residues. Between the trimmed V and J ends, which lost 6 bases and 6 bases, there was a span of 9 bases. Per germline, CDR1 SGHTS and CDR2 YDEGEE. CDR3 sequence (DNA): TGTGCCAGCACCGATAGTCAGACCCAGTACTTC. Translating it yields CASTDSQTQYF.

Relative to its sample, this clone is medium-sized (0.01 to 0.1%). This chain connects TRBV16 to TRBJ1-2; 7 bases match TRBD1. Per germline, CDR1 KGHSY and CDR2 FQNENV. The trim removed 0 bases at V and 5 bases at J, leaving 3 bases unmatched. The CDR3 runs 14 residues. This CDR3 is CASSQSGTVYGYTF. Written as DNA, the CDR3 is TGTGCCAGCAGCCAATCTGGGACAGTTTATGGCTACACCTTC.

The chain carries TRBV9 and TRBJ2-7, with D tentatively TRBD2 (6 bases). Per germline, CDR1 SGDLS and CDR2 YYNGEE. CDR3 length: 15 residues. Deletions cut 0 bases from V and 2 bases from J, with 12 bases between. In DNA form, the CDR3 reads TGTGCCAGCAGCGTAGACGGGGGAGGCACCTACGAGCAGTACTTC. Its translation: CASSVDGGGTYEQYF.

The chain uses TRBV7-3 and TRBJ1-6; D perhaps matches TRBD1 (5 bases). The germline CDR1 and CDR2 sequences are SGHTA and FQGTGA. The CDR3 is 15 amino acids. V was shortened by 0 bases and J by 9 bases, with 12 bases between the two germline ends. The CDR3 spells CASSLTGGEGSPLHF. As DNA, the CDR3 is TGTGCCAGCAGCTTAACGGGAGGGGAGGGTTCACCCCTCCACTTT.

CDR3 sequence reads: CASSSTGGDNEAFF. As DNA, the CDR3 is TGTGCCAGCAGCTCGACAGGGGGCGATAATGAAGCTTTCTTT. This chain links TRBV11-1 with TRBJ1-1; the match to TRBD1 covers 10 bases. V trimming: 4 bases; J trimming: 7 bases; junction bases outside the gene matches: 6. Germline V gives CDR1 SGHAT, CDR2 FQDESV (reference sequence). The CDR3 is 14 amino acids. The full variable domain, with the rest looked up from reference TRBV11-1 and TRBJ1-1, is EAEVAQSPRYKITEKSQAVAFWCDPISGHATLYWYRQILGQGPELLVQFQDESVVDDSQLPKDRFSAERLKGVDSTLKIQPAELGDSAMYLCASSSTGGDNEAFFGQGTRLTVV.

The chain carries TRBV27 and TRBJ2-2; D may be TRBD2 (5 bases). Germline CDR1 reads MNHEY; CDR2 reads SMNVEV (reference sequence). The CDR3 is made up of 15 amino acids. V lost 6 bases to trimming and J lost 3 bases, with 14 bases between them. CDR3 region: CASRPRTLYTGELFF. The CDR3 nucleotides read TGTGCCAGCAGGCCCCGGACTCTGTACACCGGGGAGCTGTTTTTT.

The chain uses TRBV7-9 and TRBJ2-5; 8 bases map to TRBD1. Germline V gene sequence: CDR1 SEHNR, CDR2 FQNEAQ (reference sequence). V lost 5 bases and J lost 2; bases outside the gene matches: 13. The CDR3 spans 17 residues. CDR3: CASSPRTLRGLQETQYF. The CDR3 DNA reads TGTGCCAGCAGCCCCCGTACTCTCAGGGGGCTTCAAGAGACCCAGTACTTC.

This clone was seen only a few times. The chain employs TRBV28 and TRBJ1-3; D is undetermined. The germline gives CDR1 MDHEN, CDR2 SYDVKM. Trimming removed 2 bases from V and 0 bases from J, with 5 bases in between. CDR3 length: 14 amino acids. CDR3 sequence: CASSLSFSGNTIYF. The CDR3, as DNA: TGTGCCAGCAGTTTAAGCTTCTCTGGAAACACCATATATTTT.

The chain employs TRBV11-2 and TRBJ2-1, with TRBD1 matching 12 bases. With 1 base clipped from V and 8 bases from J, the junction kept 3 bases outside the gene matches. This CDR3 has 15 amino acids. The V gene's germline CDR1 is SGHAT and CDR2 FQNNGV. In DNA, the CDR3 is TGTGCCAGCAGCTTAGGCCGGGACAGGGGGCATGAGCAGTTCTTC. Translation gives CASSLGRDRGHEQFF.

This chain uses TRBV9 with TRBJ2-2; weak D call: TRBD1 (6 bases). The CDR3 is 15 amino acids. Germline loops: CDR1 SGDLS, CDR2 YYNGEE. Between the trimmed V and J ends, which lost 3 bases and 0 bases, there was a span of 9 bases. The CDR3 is CASSADRSNTGELFF. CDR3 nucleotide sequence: TGTGCCAGCAGCGCAGACAGGTCGAACACCGGGGAGCTGTTTTTT.

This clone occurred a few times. CDR3 nucleotide sequence: TGTGCCAGCAGTTTATGGGGCAGTAAGACAGATACGCAGTATTTT. This translates into CASSLWGSKTDTQYF. This chain uses TRBV27 with TRBJ2-3; maybe TRBD1 (5 bases). The germline V and J ends were trimmed by 1 base and 3 bases, with 11 bases remaining between them. The CDR3 has 15 residues. Germline CDR1 is MNHEY and CDR2 is SMNVEV (reference sequence).

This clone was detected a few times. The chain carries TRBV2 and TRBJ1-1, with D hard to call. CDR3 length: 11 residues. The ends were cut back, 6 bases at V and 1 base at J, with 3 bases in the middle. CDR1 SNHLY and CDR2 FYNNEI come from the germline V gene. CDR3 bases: TGTGCCAGCAGCCCGAACACTGAAGCTTTCTTT. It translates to CASSPNTEAFF.

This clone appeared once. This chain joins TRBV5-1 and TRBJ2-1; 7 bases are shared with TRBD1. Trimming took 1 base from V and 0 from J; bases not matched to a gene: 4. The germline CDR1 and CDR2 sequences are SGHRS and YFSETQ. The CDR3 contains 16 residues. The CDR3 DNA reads TGCGCCAGCAGCTTGAGGGGGACAGCCTCCTACAATGAGCAGTTCTTC. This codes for CASSLRGTASYNEQFF.

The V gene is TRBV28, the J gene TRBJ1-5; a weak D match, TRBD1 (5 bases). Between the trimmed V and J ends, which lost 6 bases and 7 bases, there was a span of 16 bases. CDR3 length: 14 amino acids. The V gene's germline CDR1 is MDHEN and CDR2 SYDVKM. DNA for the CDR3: TGTGCCAGCAGCCTACGGGGGAAGGGCCAGCCCCAGCATTTT. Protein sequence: CASSLRGKGQPQHF.

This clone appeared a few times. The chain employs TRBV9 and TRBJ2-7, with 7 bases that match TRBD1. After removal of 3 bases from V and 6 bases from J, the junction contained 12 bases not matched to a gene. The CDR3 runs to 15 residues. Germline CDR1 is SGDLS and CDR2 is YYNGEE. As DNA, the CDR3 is TGTGCCAGCAGCGCCCAGGGAAGGGCAGGGGGCGAGCAGTACTTC. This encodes CASSAQGRAGGEQYF.

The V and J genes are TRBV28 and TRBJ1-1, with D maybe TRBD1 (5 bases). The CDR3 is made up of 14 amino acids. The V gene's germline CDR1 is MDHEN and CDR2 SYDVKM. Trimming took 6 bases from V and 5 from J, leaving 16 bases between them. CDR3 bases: TGTGCCAGCAGGACCAGGGAGGATAGGACTGAAGCTTTCTTT. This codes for CASRTREDRTEAFF.

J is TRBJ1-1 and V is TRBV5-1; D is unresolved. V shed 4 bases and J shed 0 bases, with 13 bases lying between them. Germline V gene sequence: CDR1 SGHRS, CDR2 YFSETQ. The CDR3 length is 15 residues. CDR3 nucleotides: TGCGCCAGCAGCCCTTCGACCGGATTGAACACTGAAGCTTTCTTT. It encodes CASSPSTGLNTEAFF. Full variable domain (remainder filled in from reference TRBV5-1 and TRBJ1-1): KAGVTQTPRYLIKTRGQQVTLSCSPISGHRSVSWYQQTPGQGLQFLFEYFSETQRNKGNFPGRFSGRQFSNSRSEMNVSTLELGDSALYLCASSPSTGLNTEAFFGQGTRLTVV.

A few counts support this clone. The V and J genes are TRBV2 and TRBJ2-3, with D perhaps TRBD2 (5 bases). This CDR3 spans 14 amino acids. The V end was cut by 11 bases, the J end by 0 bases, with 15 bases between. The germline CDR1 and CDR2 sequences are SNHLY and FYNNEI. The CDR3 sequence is CACDETSSTDTQYF. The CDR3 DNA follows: TGTGCCTGTGACGAAACTAGTAGCACAGATACGCAGTATTTT.

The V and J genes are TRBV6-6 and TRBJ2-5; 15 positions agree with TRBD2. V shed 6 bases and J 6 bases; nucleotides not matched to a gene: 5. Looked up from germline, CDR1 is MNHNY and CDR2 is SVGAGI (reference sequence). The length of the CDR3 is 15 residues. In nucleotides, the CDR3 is TGTGCCAGCAGCCCCGGGACTAGCGGGGGGAAGACCCAGTACTTC. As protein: CASSPGTSGGKTQYF.

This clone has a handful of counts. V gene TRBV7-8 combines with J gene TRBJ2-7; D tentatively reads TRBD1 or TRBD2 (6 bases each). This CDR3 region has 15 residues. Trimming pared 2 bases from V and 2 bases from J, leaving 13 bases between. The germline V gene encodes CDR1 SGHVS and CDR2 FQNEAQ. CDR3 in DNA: TGTGCCAGCAGCTTAAATACGGGGGCTACCTACGAGCAGTACTTC. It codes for CASSLNTGATYEQYF. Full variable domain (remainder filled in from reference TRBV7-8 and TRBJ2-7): GAGVSQSPRYKVAKRGQDVALRCDPISGHVSLFWYQQALGQGPEFLTYFQNEAQLDKSGLPSDRFFAERPEGSVSTLKIQRTQQEDSAVYLCASSLNTGATYEQYFGPGTRLTVT.

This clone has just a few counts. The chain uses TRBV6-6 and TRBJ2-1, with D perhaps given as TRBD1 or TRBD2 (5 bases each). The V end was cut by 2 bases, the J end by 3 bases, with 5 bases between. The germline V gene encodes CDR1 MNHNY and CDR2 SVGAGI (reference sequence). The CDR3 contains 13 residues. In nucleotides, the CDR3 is TGTGCCAGCAGTTACGGGGGCTACAATGAGCAGTTCTTC. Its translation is CASSYGGYNEQFF.

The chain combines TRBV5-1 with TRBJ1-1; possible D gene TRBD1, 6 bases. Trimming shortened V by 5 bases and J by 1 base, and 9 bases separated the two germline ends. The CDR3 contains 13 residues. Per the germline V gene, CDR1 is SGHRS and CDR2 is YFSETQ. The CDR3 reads CASRLTGNTEAFF. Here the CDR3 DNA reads TGCGCCAGCAGATTGACAGGGAACACTGAAGCTTTCTTT.

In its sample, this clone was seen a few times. CDR3 protein: CASSREAGALWNEQFF. The CDR3 nucleotides are TGCGCCAGCAGCCGCGAAGCGGGGGCCTTGTGGAATGAGCAGTTCTTC. The V and J genes are TRBV4-3 and TRBJ2-1, with 8 bases lining up with TRBD2. The CDR3 consists of 16 residues. The junction had 12 bases not matched to a gene; V was cut back by 4 bases and J by 7 bases. The germline gives CDR1 LGHNA, CDR2 YSLEER.

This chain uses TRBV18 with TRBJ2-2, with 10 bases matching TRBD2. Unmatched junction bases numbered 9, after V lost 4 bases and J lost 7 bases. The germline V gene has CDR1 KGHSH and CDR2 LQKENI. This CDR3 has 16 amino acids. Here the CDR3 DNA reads TGTGCCAGCTCACGAACTAGCGGGGATACCGGCGGGGAGCTGTTTTTT. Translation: CASSRTSGDTGGELFF.

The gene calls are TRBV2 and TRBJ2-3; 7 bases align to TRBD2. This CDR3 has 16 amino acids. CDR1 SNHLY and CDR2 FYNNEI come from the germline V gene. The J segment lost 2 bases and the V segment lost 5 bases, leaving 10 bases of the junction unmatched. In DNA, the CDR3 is TGTGCCAGCAGTCCCGTGACTAGCCCCAACACAGATACGCAGTATTTT. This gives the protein CASSPVTSPNTDTQYF.